The sequence of this TCR beta chain was determined in a study of radiotherapy plus CTLA-4 blockade in lung cancer. Looking at the study overall: Of the patients, 15% to 20% showed objective responses and approximately 34% attained disease control.

CDR1 is SGDLS and CDR2 is YYNGEE in the germline V gene. This CDR3 is built from 16 residues. V was pared by 3 bases and J by 0 bases, with 13 bases between. Patients in the study, people with chemo-refractory metastatic non-small-cell lung cancer, received focal radiation plus ipilimumab CTLA-4 blockade. Details on this clone: The antigen is not known.

Overall study findings and caveats: Response, reportedly, was best predicted by interferon-beta along with early blood T cell clone dynamics. After treatment with radiotherapy plus ipilimumab, TCR clones that came from the tumor expanded in blood.

The assay was immunoSEQ multiplex PCR, and TCRdb's table has in-frame clones only and misses some. The sample carries about 49,000 clones, more than 70% recorded once. The chain combines TRBV9 with TRBJ1-3; possible D gene TRBD1, 6 bases. Here the sequenced sample was peripheral blood, taken from a patient treated with radiotherapy plus ipilimumab. The clonotype was recovered from a human donor with non-small cell lung cancer who had stable disease on radiotherapy plus ipilimumab. The CDR3 protein is CASSARGGLSGNTIYF. Written as DNA, the CDR3 is TGTGCCAGCAGCGCGCGAGGGGGGCTCTCTGGAAACACCATATATTTT. The whole variable domain, filled in from reference TRBV9 and TRBJ1-3, reads DSGVTQTPKHLITATGQRVTLRCSPRSGDLSVYWYQQSLDQGLQFLIQYYNGEERAKGNILERFSAQQFPDLHSELNLSSLELGDSALYFCASSARGGLSGNTIYFGEGSWLTVV.